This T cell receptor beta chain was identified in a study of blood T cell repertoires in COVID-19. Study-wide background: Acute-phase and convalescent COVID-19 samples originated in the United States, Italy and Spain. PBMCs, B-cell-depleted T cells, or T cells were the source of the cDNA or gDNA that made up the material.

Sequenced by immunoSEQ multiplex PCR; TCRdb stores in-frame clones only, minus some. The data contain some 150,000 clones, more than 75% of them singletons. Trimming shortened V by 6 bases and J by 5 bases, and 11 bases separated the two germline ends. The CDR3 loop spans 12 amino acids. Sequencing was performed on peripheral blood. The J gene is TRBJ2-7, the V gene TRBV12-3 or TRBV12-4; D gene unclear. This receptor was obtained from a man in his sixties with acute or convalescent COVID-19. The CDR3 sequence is CASSVKAHEQYF. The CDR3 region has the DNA TGTGCCAGCAGCGTAAAAGCCCACGAGCAGTACTTC.